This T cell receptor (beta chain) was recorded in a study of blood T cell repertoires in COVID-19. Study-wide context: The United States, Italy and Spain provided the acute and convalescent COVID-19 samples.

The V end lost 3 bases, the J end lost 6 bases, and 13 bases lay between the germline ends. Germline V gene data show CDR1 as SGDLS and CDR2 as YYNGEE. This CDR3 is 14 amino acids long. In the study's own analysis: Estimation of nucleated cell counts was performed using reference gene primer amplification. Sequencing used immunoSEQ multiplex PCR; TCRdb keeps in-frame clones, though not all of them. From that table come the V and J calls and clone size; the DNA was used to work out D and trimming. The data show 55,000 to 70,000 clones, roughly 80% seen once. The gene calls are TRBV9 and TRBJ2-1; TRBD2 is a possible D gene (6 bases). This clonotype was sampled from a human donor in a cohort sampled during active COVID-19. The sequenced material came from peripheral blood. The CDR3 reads CASSALTSLNEQFF. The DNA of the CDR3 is TGTGCCAGCAGCGCCCTGACTAGTCTCAATGAGCAGTTCTTC. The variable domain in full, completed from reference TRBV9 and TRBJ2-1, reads DSGVTQTPKHLITATGQRVTLRCSPRSGDLSVYWYQQSLDQGLQFLIQYYNGEERAKGNILERFSAQQFPDLHSELNLSSLELGDSALYFCASSALTSLNEQFFGPGTRLTVL.